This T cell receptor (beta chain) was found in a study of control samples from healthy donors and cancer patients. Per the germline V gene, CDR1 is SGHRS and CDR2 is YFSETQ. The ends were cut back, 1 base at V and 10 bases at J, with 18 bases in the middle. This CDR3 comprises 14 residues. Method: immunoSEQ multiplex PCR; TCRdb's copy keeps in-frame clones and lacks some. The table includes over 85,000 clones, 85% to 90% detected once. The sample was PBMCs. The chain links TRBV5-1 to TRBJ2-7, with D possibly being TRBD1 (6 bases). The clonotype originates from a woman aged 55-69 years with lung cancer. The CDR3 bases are TGCGCCAGCAGCTTGCATCAACAGGGAGCGTCCCAGTACTTC. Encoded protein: CASSLHQQGASQYF.